This is a list of T cell receptor beta chains from one sample in a study of CD8 T cells in ankylosing spondylitis. Each CDR3 protein is one row after TCRdb ran MiXCR on the 5' RACE reads. The data contain 250,000 to 300,000 distinct CDR3 sequences, 20% of them singletons. Sequencing was performed on blood, either unsorted or a sorted T cell fraction (not recorded which). These receptors originate from a male donor with ankylosing spondylitis or in good health (not recorded which). Each CDR3 is given with its conserved first and last residue. The D gene is left open where the match is weak. Only some rows state a clone size, as once, few, many or a class for expanded clones.

abundance,d_gene,j_gene,v_gene,CDR3nt,CDR3aa
few,TRBD1,TRBJ2-3,TRBV7-9,TGTGCCAGCAGCCCCCCTTTCCGGGACAGGGGAGCAGATACGCAGTATTTT,CASSPPFRDRGADTQYF
-,TRBD2,TRBJ2-6,TRBV20-1,TGCAGTGCTAATTTGATTAGCGGGAGAGGGTCTGGGGCCAACGTCCTGACTTTC,CSANLISGRGSGANVLTF
-,-,TRBJ1-2,TRBV5-1,TGCACCAGCAGCTTGCCGGGGGTGGGTGGCTACACCTTC,CTSSLPGVGGYTF
-,TRBD2,TRBJ2-3,TRBV20-1,TGCAGTGCTGGAGCCATAGCGGGACGCACAGATACGCAGTATTTT,CSAGAIAGRTDTQYF
-,TRBD1,TRBJ2-3,TRBV5-1,TGCGCCAGCAGTCCAATACAGGGGGCCGCAGATACGCAGTATTTT,CASSPIQGAADTQYF
-,-,TRBJ2-1,TRBV5-1,TGCGCCAGCAGGGTTGGGACGGAAAACAATGAGCAGTTCTTC,CASRVGTENNEQFF
once,-,TRBJ1-5,TRBV6-1,TGTGCCAGCAGTGAAGGGAAGGGGAATCAGCCCCAGCATTTT,CASSEGKGNQPQHF
few,TRBD1,TRBJ1-2,TRBV28,TGTGCCAGCAGTTTATCGGGACAGGGAGATTACGGCTACACCTTC,CASSLSGQGDYGYTF
many,TRBD2,TRBJ2-3,TRBV20-1,TGCAGTGCTAGCCCGACTAGCGGCACAGATACGCAGTATTTT,CSASPTSGTDTQYF
-,-,TRBJ1-4,TRBV28,TGTGCCAGCAGTTTGGGGTTGGCTGAAAAACTGTTTTTT,CASSLGLAEKLFF